This T cell receptor beta chain was captured in a study of cytomegalovirus exposure and HLA in healthy donors. The CDR3 has 14 residues. Trimming took off 3 bases at V and 4 bases at J, with 10 bases between the two ends. CDR1 and CDR2 (germline): SGDLS, YYNGEE. The PCR was carried out with 60 Vbeta primers and 13 Jbeta primers. Some clones are missing from TCRdb's copy, which holds only in-frame ones; the method was immunoSEQ multiplex PCR. The sample consists of roughly 110,000 clones, roughly 80% of them appearing once. Material: PBMCs. The chain joins TRBV9 to TRBJ1-4; the D is unclear. The TCR sequence derives from a man aged 55 to 70 in good health and CMV-seronegative. The CDR3 reads CASSARGGNEKLFF. As DNA, the CDR3 is TGTGCCAGCAGCGCCCGCGGCGGTAATGAAAAACTGTTTTTT.